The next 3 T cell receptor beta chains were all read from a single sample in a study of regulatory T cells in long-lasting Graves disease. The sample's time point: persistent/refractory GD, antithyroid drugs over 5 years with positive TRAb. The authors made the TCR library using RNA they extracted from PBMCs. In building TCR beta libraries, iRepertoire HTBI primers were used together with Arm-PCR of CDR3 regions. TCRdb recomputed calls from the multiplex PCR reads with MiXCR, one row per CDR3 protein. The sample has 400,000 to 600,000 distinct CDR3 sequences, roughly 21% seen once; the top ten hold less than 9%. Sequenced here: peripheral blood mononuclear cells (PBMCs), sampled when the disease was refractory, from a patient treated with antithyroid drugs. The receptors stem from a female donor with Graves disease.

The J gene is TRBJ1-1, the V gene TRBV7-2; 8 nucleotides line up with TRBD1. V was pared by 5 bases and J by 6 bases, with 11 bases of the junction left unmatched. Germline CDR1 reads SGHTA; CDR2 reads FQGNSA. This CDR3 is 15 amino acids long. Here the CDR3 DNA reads TGTGCCAGCAGCCCTGTCACGACAGGGGCTTCTGAAGCTTTCTTT. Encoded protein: CASSPVTTGASEAFF.

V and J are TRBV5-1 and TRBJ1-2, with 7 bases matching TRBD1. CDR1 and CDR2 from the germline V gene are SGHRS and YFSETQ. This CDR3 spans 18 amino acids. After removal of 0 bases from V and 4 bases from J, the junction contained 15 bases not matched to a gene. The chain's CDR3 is CASSLGLGGGQIGYGYTF. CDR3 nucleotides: TGCGCCAGCAGCTTGGGCCTCGGGGGGGGACAGATTGGCTATGGCTACACCTTC.

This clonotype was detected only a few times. DNA for the CDR3: TGCAGTGCTAGAGACTTCGCTGACACCGGGGAGCTGTTTTTT. Protein: CSARDFADTGELFF. The rearrangement links TRBV20-1 to TRBJ2-2, with unresolved D. The V gene's germline CDR1 is DFQATT and CDR2 SNEGSKA (reference sequence). Trimming stripped 0 bases from V and 3 bases from J, with 8 bases between. CDR3 length: 14 amino acids.